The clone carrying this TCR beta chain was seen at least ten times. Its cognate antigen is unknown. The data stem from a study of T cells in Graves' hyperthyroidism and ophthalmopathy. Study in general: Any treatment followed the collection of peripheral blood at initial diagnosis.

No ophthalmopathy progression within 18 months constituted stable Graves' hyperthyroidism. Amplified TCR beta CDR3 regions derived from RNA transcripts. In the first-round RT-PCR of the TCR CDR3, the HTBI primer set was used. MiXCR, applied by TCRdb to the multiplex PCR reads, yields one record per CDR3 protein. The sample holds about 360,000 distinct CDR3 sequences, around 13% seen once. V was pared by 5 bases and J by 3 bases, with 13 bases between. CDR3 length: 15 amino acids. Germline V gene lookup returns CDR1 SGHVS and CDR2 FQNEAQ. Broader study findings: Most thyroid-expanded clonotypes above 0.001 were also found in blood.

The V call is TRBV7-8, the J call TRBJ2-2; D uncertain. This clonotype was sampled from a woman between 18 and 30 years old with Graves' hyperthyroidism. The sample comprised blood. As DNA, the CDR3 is TGTGCCAGCAGCCTCTCCGTCCGAGACACCGGGGAGCTGTTTTTT. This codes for CASSLSVRDTGELFF.